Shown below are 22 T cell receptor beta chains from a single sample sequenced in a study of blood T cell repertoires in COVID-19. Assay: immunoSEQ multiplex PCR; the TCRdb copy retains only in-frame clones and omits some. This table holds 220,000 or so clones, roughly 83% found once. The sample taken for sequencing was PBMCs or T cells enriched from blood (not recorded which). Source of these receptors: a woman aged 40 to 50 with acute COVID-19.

The CDR3 region is CSARTPTGPEAFF. CDR3 nucleotide sequence: TGCAGCGCCCGTACACCTACAGGCCCTGAAGCTTTCTTT. This sequence joins TRBV29-1 and TRBJ1-1; a weak D match, TRBD1 (5 bases). The CDR3 has 13 amino acids. V dropped 7 bases and J dropped 6 bases, with 18 bases sitting between them. Germline lookup yields CDR1 SQVTM and CDR2 ANQGSEA.

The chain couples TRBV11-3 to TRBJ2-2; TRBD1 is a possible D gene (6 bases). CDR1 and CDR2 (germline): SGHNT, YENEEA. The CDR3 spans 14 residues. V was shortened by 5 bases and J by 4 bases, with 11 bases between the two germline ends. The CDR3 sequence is CASSLDSPTGELFF. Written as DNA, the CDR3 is TGTGCCAGCAGCCTGGACAGCCCCACCGGGGAGCTGTTTTTT.

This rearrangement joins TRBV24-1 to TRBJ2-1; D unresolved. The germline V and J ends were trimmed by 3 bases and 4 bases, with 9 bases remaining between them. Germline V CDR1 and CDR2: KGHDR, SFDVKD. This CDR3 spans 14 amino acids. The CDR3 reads CATSDIYEYNEQFF. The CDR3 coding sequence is TGTGCCACCAGTGATATTTACGAGTACAATGAGCAGTTCTTC.

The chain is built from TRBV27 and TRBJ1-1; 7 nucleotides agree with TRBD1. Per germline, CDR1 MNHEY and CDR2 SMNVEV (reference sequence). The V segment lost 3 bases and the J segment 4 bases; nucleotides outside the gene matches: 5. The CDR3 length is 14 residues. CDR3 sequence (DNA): TGTGCCAGCAGTTTCGACAGGGTAGGCACTGAAGCTTTCTTT. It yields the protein CASSFDRVGTEAFF.

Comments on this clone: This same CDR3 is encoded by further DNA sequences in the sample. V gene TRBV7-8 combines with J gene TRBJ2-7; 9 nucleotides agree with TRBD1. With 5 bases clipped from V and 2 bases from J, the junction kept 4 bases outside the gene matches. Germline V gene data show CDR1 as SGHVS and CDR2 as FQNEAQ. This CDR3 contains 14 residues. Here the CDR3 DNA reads TGTGCCAGCAGCCCGGGGACAGGGCCCTACGAGCAGTACTTC. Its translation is CASSPGTGPYEQYF.

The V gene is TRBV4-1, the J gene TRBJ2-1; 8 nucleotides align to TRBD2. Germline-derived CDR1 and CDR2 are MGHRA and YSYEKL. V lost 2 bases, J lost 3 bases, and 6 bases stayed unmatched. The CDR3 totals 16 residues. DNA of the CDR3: TGCGCCAGCAGCCAAACCCCCGGGGGGGACTACAATGAGCAGTTCTTC. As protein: CASSQTPGGDYNEQFF.

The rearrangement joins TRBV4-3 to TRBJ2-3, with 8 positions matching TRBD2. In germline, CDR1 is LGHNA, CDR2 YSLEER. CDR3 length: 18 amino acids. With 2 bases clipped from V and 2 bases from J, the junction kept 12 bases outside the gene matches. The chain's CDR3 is CASSQSPGGAIVTDTQYF. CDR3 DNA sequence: TGCGCCAGCAGCCAATCCCCGGGGGGGGCGATTGTCACAGATACGCAGTATTTT.

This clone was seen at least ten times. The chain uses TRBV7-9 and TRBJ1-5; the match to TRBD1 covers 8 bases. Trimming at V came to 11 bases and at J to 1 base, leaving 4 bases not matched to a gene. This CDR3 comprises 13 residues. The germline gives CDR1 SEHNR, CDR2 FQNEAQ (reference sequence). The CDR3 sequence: CAGQGGSNQPQHF. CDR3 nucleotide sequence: TGTGCCGGACAGGGTGGCAGCAATCAGCCCCAGCATTTT.

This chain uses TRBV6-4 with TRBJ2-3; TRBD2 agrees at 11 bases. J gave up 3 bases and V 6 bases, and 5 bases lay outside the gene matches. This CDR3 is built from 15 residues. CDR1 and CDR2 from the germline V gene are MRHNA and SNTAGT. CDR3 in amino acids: CASSDSGRVTDTQYF. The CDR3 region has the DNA TGTGCCAGCAGCGATAGCGGGAGGGTTACAGATACGCAGTATTTT.

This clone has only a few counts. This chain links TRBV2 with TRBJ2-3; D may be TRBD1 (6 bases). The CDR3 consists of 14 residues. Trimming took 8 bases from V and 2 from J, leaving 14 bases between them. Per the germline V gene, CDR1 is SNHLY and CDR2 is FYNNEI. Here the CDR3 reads CASGWTAVTDTQYF. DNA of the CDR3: TGTGCCAGCGGATGGACAGCCGTCACAGATACGCAGTATTTT.

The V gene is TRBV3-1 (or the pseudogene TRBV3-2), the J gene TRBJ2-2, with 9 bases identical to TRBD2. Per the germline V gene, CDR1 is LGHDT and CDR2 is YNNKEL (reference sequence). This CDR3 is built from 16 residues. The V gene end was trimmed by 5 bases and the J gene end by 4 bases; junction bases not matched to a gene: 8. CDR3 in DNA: TGTGCCAGCAGCGTCTCGGGACTAGCAGGCACCGGGGAGCTGTTTTTT. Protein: CASSVSGLAGTGELFF.

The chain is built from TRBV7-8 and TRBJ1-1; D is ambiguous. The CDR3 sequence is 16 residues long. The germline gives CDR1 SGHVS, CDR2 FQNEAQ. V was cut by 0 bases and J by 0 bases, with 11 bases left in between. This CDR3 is CASSLAQPSMNTEAFF. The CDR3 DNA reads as TGTGCCAGCAGCTTAGCGCAGCCTAGTATGAACACTGAAGCTTTCTTT.

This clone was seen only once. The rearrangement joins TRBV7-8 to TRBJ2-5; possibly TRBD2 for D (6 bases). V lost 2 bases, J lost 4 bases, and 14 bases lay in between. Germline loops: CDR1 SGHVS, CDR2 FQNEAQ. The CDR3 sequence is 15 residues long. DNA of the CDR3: TGTGCCAGCAGCTTATTCGGGACTCCCGGAGAGACCCAGTACTTC. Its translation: CASSLFGTPGETQYF.

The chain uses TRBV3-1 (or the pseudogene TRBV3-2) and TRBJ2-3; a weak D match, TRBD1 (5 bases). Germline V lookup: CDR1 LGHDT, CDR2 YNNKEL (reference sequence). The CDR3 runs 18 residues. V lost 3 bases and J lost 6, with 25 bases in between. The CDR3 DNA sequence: TGTGCCAGCAGCCATCTCCACGTTGGGGTTGGGCCAGGGGATACGCAGTATTTT. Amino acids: CASSHLHVGVGPGDTQYF.

CDR3 nucleotide sequence: TGTGCCAGCAGCTTAGCGGCACAGGGGAGGCAAGAGACCCAGTACTTC. Protein sequence: CASSLAAQGRQETQYF. The chain is built from TRBV7-2 and TRBJ2-5; D might be TRBD1 (7 bases). Germline V gene sequence: CDR1 SGHTA, CDR2 FQGNSA. The V gene lost 0 bases and the J gene lost 2 bases, with 13 bases spanning the gap. The CDR3 has 16 residues. The full variable domain, completed using reference TRBV7-2 and TRBJ2-5, is GAGVSQSPSNKVTEKGKDVELRCDPISGHTALYWYRQSLGQGLEFLIYFQGNSAPDKSGLPSDRFSAERTGGSVSTLTIQRTQQEDSAVYLCASSLAAQGRQETQYFGPGTRLLVL.

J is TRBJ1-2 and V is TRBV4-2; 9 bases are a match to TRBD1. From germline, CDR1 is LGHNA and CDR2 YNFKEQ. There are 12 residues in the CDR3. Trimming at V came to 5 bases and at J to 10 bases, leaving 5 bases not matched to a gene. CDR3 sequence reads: CASSGTGGDYTF. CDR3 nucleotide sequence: TGTGCCAGCAGCGGAACAGGGGGCGACTACACCTTC.

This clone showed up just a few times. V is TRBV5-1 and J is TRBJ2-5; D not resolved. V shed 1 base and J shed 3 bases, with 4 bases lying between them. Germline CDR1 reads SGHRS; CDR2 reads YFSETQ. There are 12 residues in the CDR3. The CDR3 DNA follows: TGCGCCAGCAGCTTGATAGAAGAGACCCAGTACTTC. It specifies CASSLIEETQYF. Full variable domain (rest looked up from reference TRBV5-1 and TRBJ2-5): KAGVTQTPRYLIKTRGQQVTLSCSPISGHRSVSWYQQTPGQGLQFLFEYFSETQRNKGNFPGRFSGRQFSNSRSEMNVSTLELGDSALYLCASSLIEETQYFGPGTRLLVL.

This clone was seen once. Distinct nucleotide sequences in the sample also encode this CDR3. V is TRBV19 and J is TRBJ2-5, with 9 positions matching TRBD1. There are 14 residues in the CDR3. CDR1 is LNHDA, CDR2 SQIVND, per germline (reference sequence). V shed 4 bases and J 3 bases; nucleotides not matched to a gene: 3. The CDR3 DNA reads TGTGCCAGTAGTACAAGGACAGGGGAAGAGACCCAGTACTTC. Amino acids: CASSTRTGEETQYF.

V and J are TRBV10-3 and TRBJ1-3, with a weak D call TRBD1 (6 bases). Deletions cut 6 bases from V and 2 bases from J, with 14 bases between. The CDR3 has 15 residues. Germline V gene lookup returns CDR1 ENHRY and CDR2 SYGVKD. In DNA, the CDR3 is TGTGCCATCAGCCGAACGCCAGGGGCTGGAAACACCATATATTTT. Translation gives CAISRTPGAGNTIYF.

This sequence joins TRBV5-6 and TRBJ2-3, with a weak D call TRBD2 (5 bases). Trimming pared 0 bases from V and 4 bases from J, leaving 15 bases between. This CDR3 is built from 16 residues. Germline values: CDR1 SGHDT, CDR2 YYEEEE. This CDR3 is CASSLVRGSIADTQYF. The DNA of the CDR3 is TGTGCCAGCAGCTTGGTCCGGGGAAGTATTGCAGATACGCAGTATTTT. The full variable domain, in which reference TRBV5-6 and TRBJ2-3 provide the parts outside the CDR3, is DAGVTQSPTHLIKTRGQQVTLRCSPKSGHDTVSWYQQALGQGPQFIFQYYEEEERQRGNFPDRFSGHQFPNYSSELNVNALLLGDSALYLCASSLVRGSIADTQYFGPGTRLTVL.

Here the CDR3 reads CASSTNLGGYQPQHF. CDR3 coding DNA: TGTGCCAGCTCAACGAACCTGGGGGGGTATCAGCCCCAGCATTTT. This chain joins TRBV27 and TRBJ1-5, with a weak D call TRBD1 (5 bases). The V and J ends lost 8 bases and 5 bases respectively, with 19 bases between them. From germline, CDR1 is MNHEY and CDR2 SMNVEV (reference sequence). The CDR3 is 15 amino acids.

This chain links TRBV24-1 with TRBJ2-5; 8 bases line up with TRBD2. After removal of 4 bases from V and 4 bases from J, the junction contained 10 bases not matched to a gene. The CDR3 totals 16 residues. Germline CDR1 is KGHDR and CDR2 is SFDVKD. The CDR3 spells CATSDASTGGRETQYF. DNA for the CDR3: TGTGCCACCAGTGACGCCAGTACGGGGGGGCGAGAGACCCAGTACTTC.